The clone carrying this T cell receptor (beta chain) was counted once. Antigen: not known. The sample comes from a study of T cell repertoires in cytomegalovirus infection. Across the whole study: Indicated by public TCR beta signatures were CMV infection and matching HLA type.

Study findings and constraints: Identification of carriers of CMV plus the relevant HLA was achieved through cumulative public TCR beta family frequency. The ex vivo response showed dominance by HLA-C-restricted CMV-specific TCR beta clonotypes.

TCRdb ran MiXCR on the reads and lists one entry per CDR3 protein. This table holds around 260,000 distinct CDR3 sequences, over 20% found once. V trimming: 2 bases; J trimming: 6 bases; junction bases outside the gene matches: 3. Germline V gives CDR1 GTSNPN, CDR2 SVGIG (reference sequence). CDR3 length equals 13 residues. Sequenced sample: PBMCs. The receptor comes from a human donor in good health (CMV status not recorded). Some clones in this sample may be carry-over from other donors' samples. This sequence joins TRBV30 and TRBJ1-4; TRBD1 aligns across 7 bases. As DNA, the CDR3 is TGTGCCTGGAGTTTTGGGACAGATGAAAAACTGTTTTTT. It translates to CAWSFGTDEKLFF.